The source of this TCR beta chain is a study of Ad26.COV2.S vaccination and SARS-CoV-2 variants. Across the study: Intramuscularly, Ad26.COV2.S was given either once or twice, 56 days apart. Study outcomes and limitations: Compared with placebo recipients, vaccine recipients had higher spike-specific TCR breadth. The TCR breadth and depth analyses may have produced an underestimate of total T cell responses.

Germline V gives CDR1 MDHEN, CDR2 SYDVKM. Trimming stripped 7 bases from V and 0 bases from J, with 18 bases between. This CDR3 contains 16 residues. The treatment here: 19 received Ad26.COV2.S at low or high dose, single or two shots; about 5 received placebo; per-sample allocation not given. Each sample was drawn 63 days after the first injection (of vaccine or placebo). Repertoires were generated with immunoSEQ multiplex PCR, while TCRdb's copy carries only in-frame clones and drops some. The sample has 360,000 or so clones; around nine tenths are singletons. A word on this clone: The antigen is unknown.

This sequence joins TRBV28 and TRBJ1-1, with a weak D call TRBD1 (6 bases). Specimen: peripheral blood, collected in a trial of Ad26.COV2.S vaccine versus placebo. This clonotype originated in a person aged 18-60 years who received the Ad26.COV2.S COVID-19 vaccine or a placebo. As DNA, the CDR3 is TGTGCCAGCATCCAGCCGGACAGACCGATGAACACTGAAGCTTTCTTT. The encoded protein is CASIQPDRPMNTEAFF.